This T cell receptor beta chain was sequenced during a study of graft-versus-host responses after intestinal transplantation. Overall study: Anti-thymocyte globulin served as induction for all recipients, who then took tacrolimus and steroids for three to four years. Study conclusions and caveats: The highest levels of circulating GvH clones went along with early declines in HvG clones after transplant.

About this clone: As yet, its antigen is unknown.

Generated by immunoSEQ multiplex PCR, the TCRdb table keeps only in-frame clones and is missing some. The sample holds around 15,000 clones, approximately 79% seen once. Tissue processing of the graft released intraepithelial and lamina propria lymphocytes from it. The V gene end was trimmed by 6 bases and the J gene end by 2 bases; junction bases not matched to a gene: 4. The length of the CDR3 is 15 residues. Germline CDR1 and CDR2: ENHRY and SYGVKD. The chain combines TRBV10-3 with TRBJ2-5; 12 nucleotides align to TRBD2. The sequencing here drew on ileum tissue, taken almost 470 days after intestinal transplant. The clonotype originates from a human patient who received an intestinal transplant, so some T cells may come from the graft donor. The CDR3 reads CAISGTSGHQETQYF. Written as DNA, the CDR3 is TGTGCCATCAGCGGGACTAGCGGGCATCAAGAGACCCAGTACTTC.